This TCR beta chain was documented in a study of cytomegalovirus exposure and HLA in healthy donors. V lost 0 bases and J lost 2, with 10 bases in between. This CDR3 has 15 amino acids. Germline V gene sequence: CDR1 LNHNV, CDR2 YYDKDF (reference sequence). TCRdb's copy holds only in-frame clones and misses some; the assay was immunoSEQ multiplex PCR. The sample comprises some 250,000 clones, approximately 86% of which are singletons, and around 1.2% rests with the top ten. This clonotype was obtained from a woman in her 30s in good health and CMV-seropositive. This sequence joins TRBV15 and TRBJ2-5; D not certain. Sequences were obtained from PBMCs. The CDR3: CATSRDGQRQETQYF. The CDR3, as DNA: TGTGCCACCAGCAGAGATGGCCAGCGTCAAGAGACCCAGTACTTC. The full variable domain, its missing parts supplied by reference TRBV15 and TRBJ2-5, is DAMVIQNPRYQVTQFGKPVTLSCSQTLNHNVMYWYQQKSSQAPKLLFHYYDKDFNNEADTPDNFQSRRPNTSFCFLDIRSPGLGDTAMYLCATSRDGQRQETQYFGPGTRLLVL.